The 20 T cell receptor beta chains reported below all come from one sample, sequenced in a study of OX40 agonist ivuxolimab in advanced cancers. Assay used: immunoSEQ multiplex PCR; TCRdb lists only in-frame clones, some missing. The repertoire holds more than 20,000 clones, with about 88% as singletons. The sample was CD4+ or CD8+ T cells sorted from blood, taken in a trial of the OX40 agonist ivuxolimab. These receptor sequences come from an adult with an advanced solid tumor such as melanoma, head and neck, liver or kidney cancer.

This chain connects TRBV5-1 to TRBJ1-4, with 8 bases that match TRBD1. The CDR3 consists of 14 residues. V was clipped by 3 bases and J by 8 bases; unmatched bases: 6. Germline V gene lookup returns CDR1 SGHRS and CDR2 YFSETQ. The CDR3 sequence is CASSSGQGGEKLFF. DNA for the CDR3: TGCGCCAGCAGCTCCGGACAGGGCGGGGAAAAACTGTTTTTT.

The CDR3 is CASSSELGLRGNDEQFF. In DNA form, the CDR3 reads TGTGCCAGCAGCTCAGAACTGGGACTAAGGGGAAACGATGAGCAGTTCTTC. The chain uses TRBV9 and TRBJ2-1, with 7 bases fitting TRBD2. This CDR3 spans 17 amino acids. Germline assignment: CDR1 SGDLS and CDR2 YYNGEE. Germline trimming cut 4 bases from V and 8 bases from J; bases unmatched to any gene: 18.

This chain uses TRBV6-5 with TRBJ1-4, with 7 bases lining up with TRBD1. The CDR3 covers 14 residues. Looked up from germline, CDR1 is MNHEY and CDR2 is SVGAGI. The junction had 4 bases not matched to a gene; V was cut back by 2 bases and J by 7 bases. Here the CDR3 DNA reads TGTGCCAGCAGTTACGAGGGGGCGCGTGAAAAACTGTTTTTT. As protein: CASSYEGAREKLFF.

The chain carries TRBV5-4 and TRBJ2-1; tentatively, D is TRBD2 (6 bases). The CDR3 spans 13 residues. CDR1 and CDR2 (germline): SGHNT, YYREEE (reference sequence). With 3 bases removed from V and 15 bases from J, the gap between germline ends came to 19 bases. CDR3 sequence (DNA): TGTGCCAGCAGCTCGGGACTCTCTCTTTCGGGGTTCTTC. Its protein is CASSSGLSLSGFF.

This clone has just one count. The chain links TRBV10-3 to TRBJ1-2; 7 bases line up with TRBD1. Losses at the gene ends were 2 bases for V and 4 bases for J; bases not matched to a gene: 13. The length of the CDR3 is 17 residues. CDR1 and CDR2 from the germline V gene are ENHRY and SYGVKD. This CDR3 reads CAISEADRAEASYGYTF. The CDR3 region has the DNA TGTGCCATCAGTGAGGCCGACAGGGCTGAGGCCTCCTATGGCTACACCTTC.

This clone was observed once. This rearrangement joins TRBV27 to TRBJ2-7; maybe TRBD2 (6 bases). V lost 10 bases to trimming and J lost 0 bases, with 13 bases between them. The CDR3 length is 13 residues. CDR1 is MNHEY, CDR2 SMNVEV, per germline (reference sequence). The CDR3 region has the DNA TGTGCCACGCGAGGACTAAGCTCCTACGAGCAGTACTTC. Its translation: CATRGLSSYEQYF.

The chain employs TRBV2 and TRBJ2-1; possibly TRBD2 for D (6 bases). V dropped 2 bases and J dropped 0 bases, with 14 bases sitting between them. The CDR3 has 17 amino acids. Germline lookup yields CDR1 SNHLY and CDR2 FYNNEI. The CDR3 nucleotides are TGTGCCAGCAGTGAACCCCTAGCGCAGAGCTCCTACAATGAGCAGTTCTTC. It yields the protein CASSEPLAQSSYNEQFF.

V and J are TRBV9 and TRBJ2-5; TRBD2 might be the D (7 bases). Per the germline V gene, CDR1 is SGDLS and CDR2 is YYNGEE. CDR3 length equals 15 residues. Trimming left V 3 bases short and J 1 base short, with 13 bases between. The CDR3 spells CASSAWGGLQETQYF. The CDR3 bases are TGTGCCAGCAGCGCTTGGGGGGGGCTCCAAGAGACCCAGTACTTC.

This chain connects TRBV19 to TRBJ2-1; maybe TRBD2 (5 bases). Germline values: CDR1 LNHDA, CDR2 SQIVND (reference sequence). The CDR3 has 13 amino acids. V lost 4 bases to trimming and J lost 8 bases, with 12 bases between them. The CDR3, as DNA: TGTGCCAGTAGTACGCGACTAAACGATGAGCAGTTCTTC. The encoded protein is CASSTRLNDEQFF.

The chain links TRBV5-1 to TRBJ2-1; D not resolved. V lost 3 bases and J lost 4, with 8 bases in between. The CDR3 extends over 13 amino acids. Per germline, CDR1 SGHRS and CDR2 YFSETQ. CDR3 DNA: TGCGCCAGCAGCTCCAGTACATACAATGAGCAGTTCTTC. It is translated as CASSSSTYNEQFF.

This clone has a single count. The CDR3 spells CASSEGSPGQGENTEAFF. The DNA for the CDR3 is TGCGCCAGCAGTGAAGGTTCCCCCGGCCAGGGGGAGAACACTGAAGCTTTCTTT. This chain joins TRBV10-1 and TRBJ1-1; 7 bases align to TRBD1. This CDR3 is built from 18 residues. V gave up 3 bases and J gave up 1 base; unmatched junction bases: 14. Germline loops: CDR1 WNHNN, CDR2 SYGVQD (reference sequence).

This sequence joins TRBV5-5 and TRBJ2-7; 7 positions agree with TRBD1. This CDR3 comprises 16 residues. The ends lost 0 bases at V and 5 bases at J; junction bases unmatched: 11. Germline loops: CDR1 SGHKS, CDR2 YYEKEE (reference sequence). As DNA, the CDR3 is TGTGCCAGCAGCTTGGGCAAACAGGGGATTAACCACGAGCAGTACTTC. It specifies CASSLGKQGINHEQYF.

The chain joins TRBV7-8 to TRBJ2-1; D is undetermined. Trimming removed 6 bases at V and 6 bases at J, with 15 bases between. Germline values: CDR1 SGHVS, CDR2 FQNEAQ. This CDR3 is 14 amino acids long. The CDR3 DNA sequence: TGTGCCAGCAGAGTTAGGCAGAACCTCAATGAGCAGTTCTTC. Translating it yields CASRVRQNLNEQFF.

The chain employs TRBV5-6 and TRBJ1-5; TRBD1 matches at 8 bases. CDR1 and CDR2 (germline): SGHDT, YYEEEE. V was clipped by 2 bases and J by 5 bases; unmatched bases: 6. This CDR3 is 15 amino acids long. CDR3 in DNA: TGTGCCAGCAGCTTCGGGACAGGTGGGGATCAGCCCCAGCATTTT. Translated: CASSFGTGGDQPQHF.

The V gene is TRBV6-1, the J gene TRBJ2-7; 9 bases fit TRBD1. V gave up 0 bases and J gave up 3 bases; unmatched junction bases: 6. Germline V gene sequence: CDR1 MNHNS, CDR2 SASEGT. The CDR3 is made up of 16 amino acids. This chain's CDR3 is CASSEAGQGKIYEQYF. The CDR3 DNA follows: TGTGCCAGCAGTGAAGCGGGACAGGGAAAGATCTACGAGCAGTACTTC.

V and J are TRBV19 and TRBJ2-7; 7 bases map to TRBD1. Germline CDR1 reads LNHDA; CDR2 reads SQIVND (reference sequence). This CDR3 spans 13 amino acids. Trimming took 6 bases from V and 0 from J; bases not matched to a gene: 2. As DNA, the CDR3 is TGTGCCAGTAGCAACAGGGGCTCCTACGAGCAGTACTTC. This sequence encodes CASSNRGSYEQYF.

The rearrangement uses TRBV19 and TRBJ2-5; no clear D gene. The germline V and J ends were trimmed by 5 bases and 4 bases, with 17 bases remaining between them. There are 15 residues in the CDR3. Germline V gives CDR1 LNHDA, CDR2 SQIVND (reference sequence). The CDR3 here is CASSLLLSRRETQYF. Here the CDR3 DNA reads TGTGCCAGTAGTCTGCTGCTGTCCCGCCGAGAGACCCAGTACTTC.

CDR3 nucleotides: TGTGCCAGCAGCTCCACACGCATGTGGGTAGCGGGAGGAGAAGGCGAGCAGTACTTC. Residues: CASSSTRMWVAGGEGEQYF. This chain connects TRBV7-2 to TRBJ2-7; 10 positions agree with TRBD2. Trimming removed 4 bases from V and 6 bases from J; junction bases left unmatched: 21. The CDR3 runs to 19 residues. Germline V lookup: CDR1 SGHTA, CDR2 FQGNSA. The full variable domain, completed using reference TRBV7-2 and TRBJ2-7, is GAGVSQSPSNKVTEKGKDVELRCDPISGHTALYWYRQSLGQGLEFLIYFQGNSAPDKSGLPSDRFSAERTGGSVSTLTIQRTQQEDSAVYLCASSSTRMWVAGGEGEQYFGPGTRLTVT.

The rearrangement joins TRBV20-1 to TRBJ2-3; D remains unclear. The V gene lost 3 bases and the J gene lost 5 bases, with 3 bases spanning the gap. The CDR3 length is 10 residues. CDR1 and CDR2 (germline): DFQATT, SNEGSKA (reference sequence). This chain's CDR3 is CSASGDTQYF. The CDR3 bases are TGCAGTGCTAGTGGAGATACGCAGTATTTT.

The chain carries TRBV7-9 and TRBJ2-7; 10 bases align to TRBD1. This CDR3 is built from 14 residues. V gave up 5 bases and J gave up 6 bases; unmatched junction bases: 7. Germline CDR1 is SEHNR and CDR2 is FQNEAQ (reference sequence). The CDR3 DNA follows: TGTGCCAGCAGCCCCCCGGGACAGGGGTCCGAGCAGTACTTC. It yields the protein CASSPPGQGSEQYF. Supplemented by reference TRBV7-9 and TRBJ2-7, the full variable domain reads DTGVSQNPRHKITKRGQNVTFRCDPISEHNRLYWYRQTLGQGPEFLTYFQNEAQLEKSRLLSDRFSAERPKGSFSTLEIQRTEQGDSAMYLCASSPPGQGSEQYFGPGTRLTVT.